The entry below describes one T cell receptor (beta chain). This clone has just a few counts. The antigen it binds to is not known. Base qualities were left out, and no much larger clone turns up one base away. This specimen belongs to a study of shared clonotypes between healthy human individuals (dated by TCRdb to 2020 to 2022). About the investigation overall: A couple of women and a few men aged 18 to 49 years were included in the cohort. Different laboratories and diverse techniques were used to prepare libraries and sequence TCR repertoires, to increase sequencing depth and limit assay-specific biases. The study deeply sequenced blood TCR repertoires of about 5 healthy adults to estimate repertoire size and the extent of clonotype sharing between individuals. For each donor, three plates each were used for CD4 naive and CD4 memory, two plates were used for CD8 naive, and one plate was used for CD8 memory. Leukapheresis yielded between about 0.9 and 9 billion PBMCs per donor.

The donors were healthy, HIV-negative adults with no recently reported acute infections or vaccinations. Every donor was a Caucasian adult residing in Nashville, Tennessee, USA. CD4+ T cells were enriched through magnetic negative selection, after which naive cells were positively selected on CD45RA and the remaining negative fraction served as the memory subset. Blood was collected by leukapheresis, and PBMCs were isolated by Ficoll-Histopaque density gradient centrifugation and then cryopreserved in liquid nitrogen vapor phase. Purity and quantity of every magnetically sorted T cell population were checked by analytical flow cytometry. From each sorted fraction, genomic DNA was isolated and quantified by UV absorbance on a Nanodrop 2000c. Using the deep immunoSEQ assay, TCR CDR3 regions were amplified from genomic DNA by multiplex PCR. For each cell subset, the extracted genomic DNA was distributed evenly across all wells of several immunoSEQ 96-well plates, and each plate served as one replicate. For sorted subsets, approximately 210 ng of genomic DNA, equivalent to 25,000 to 35,000 T cell genomes, went into each replicate PCR. The purified libraries were quantified using a Qubit 3.0 fluorometer, sized with a Bioanalyzer 2100, and then quantified again using the KAPA Library Quantification kit. Each immunoSEQ 96-well plate was sequenced on its own single-read 150-cycle Illumina NextSeq 550 flow cell. The study's processing was this. Because the immunoSEQ output included only junctional sequences and no quality scores, the filtering could not be the same as the filtering used for full-length reads. Sequences were annotated with PyIR, a Python wrapper for IgBLAST v1.9, and V/J genes and CDR3 were assigned using IMGT germline references. Any read was removed if the V/J assignment was weak (E-value above 1e-6), the CDR3 was missing, or the read contained stop codons, out-of-frame junctions, or ambiguous translated residues. A V3J clonotype was defined by an identical inferred V gene, J gene, and CDR3 amino acid sequence. To compute the percentage overlap between repertoires, the number of shared unique clonotypes was divided by the size of the smaller repertoire. Three approaches were used to assess repertoire richness: RTK rarefaction, the Chao1 estimator, and Recon v2.1 estimates of unobserved clonotypes. Generation probabilities for all TCRbeta clonotypes obtained by the gDNA method from four donors were computed using OLGA. TCRdb limited this immuneACCESS table to in-frame rearrangements with V and J called. A share of clones is missing; checked studies link under half to unresolved V genes, and the rest is unexplained. That table supplies the V and J calls and clone size; D and trimming were determined from the DNA. Here the sample has over a million clones; approximately 80% occur a single time. 0.55% to 0.7% of the sample lies in the top ten.

The CDR3 runs 11 residues from the cysteine to the phenylalanine. Here the CDR3 DNA is all that survives: 33 bases in frame from base 1. The germline V gene (reference sequence) provides CDR1 DFQATT and CDR2 SNEGSKA. V drops 5 bases and J drops 11 bases, leaving 15 bases in between. The full study reports these points: Larger estimated clonotype richness was generally found for naive subsets than for memory subsets. Rarefaction of sorted-subset datasets indicated incomplete sequencing despite the large sequencing depth. Based on pairwise subsampling, the degree of clonotype sharing among donors was expected to be affected by sequencing depth. About 4.5% of naive CD4, 3.5% of naive CD8, approximately 2.2% of memory CD4, and approximately 0.4% of memory CD8 clonotypes were shared across four donors. Sampling was restricted to blood, and TCR repertoires in tissue are likely to differ from TCR repertoires in blood. Compared with non-shared clonotypes, the clonotypes found in all four sorted-subset donors had higher generation probabilities. Because the study included only a small number of donors, the genetic and exposure-history diversity represented was limited.

The clonotype was recovered from a man aged 18 to 30 in good health. Some clones in this sample may be carry-over from other donors' samples. Here the chain combines TRBV20-1 and TRBJ1-1; the D gene is not confidently resolved. Sequenced: memory CD4+ T cells from PBMCs. According to the study, the label for this sample's cell subset or site signals: CD45RA-negative fraction. The DNA sequence is given as TGCAGTGCTTCAGAGCGGCGTGGGGCTTTCTTT. It encodes CSASERRGAFF.